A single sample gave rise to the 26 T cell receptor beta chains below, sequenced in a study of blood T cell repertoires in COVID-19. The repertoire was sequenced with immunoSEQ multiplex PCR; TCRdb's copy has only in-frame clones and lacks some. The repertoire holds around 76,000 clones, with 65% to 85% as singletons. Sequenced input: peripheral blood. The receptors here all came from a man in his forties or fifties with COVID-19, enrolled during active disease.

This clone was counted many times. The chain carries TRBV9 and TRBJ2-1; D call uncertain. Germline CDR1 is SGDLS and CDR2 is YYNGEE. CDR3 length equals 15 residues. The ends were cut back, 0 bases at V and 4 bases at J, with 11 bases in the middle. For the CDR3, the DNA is TGTGCCAGCAGCGTAGAATTAGCAGAGTACAATGAGCAGTTCTTC. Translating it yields CASSVELAEYNEQFF. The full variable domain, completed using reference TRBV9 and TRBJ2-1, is DSGVTQTPKHLITATGQRVTLRCSPRSGDLSVYWYQQSLDQGLQFLIQYYNGEERAKGNILERFSAQQFPDLHSELNLSSLELGDSALYFCASSVELAEYNEQFFGPGTRLTVL.

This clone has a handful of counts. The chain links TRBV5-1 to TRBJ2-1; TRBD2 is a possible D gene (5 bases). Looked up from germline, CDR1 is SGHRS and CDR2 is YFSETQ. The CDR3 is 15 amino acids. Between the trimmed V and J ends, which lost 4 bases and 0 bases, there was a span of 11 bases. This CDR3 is CASSPRGPSYNEQFF. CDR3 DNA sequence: TGCGCCAGCAGCCCAAGAGGGCCCTCCTACAATGAGCAGTTCTTC.

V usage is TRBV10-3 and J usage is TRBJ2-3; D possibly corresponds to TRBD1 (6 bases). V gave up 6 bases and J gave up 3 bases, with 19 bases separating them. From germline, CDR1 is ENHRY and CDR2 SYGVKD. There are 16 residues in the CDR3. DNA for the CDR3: TGTGCCATCAGCCCCCGGGCAGGGGTGGGGACAGATACGCAGTATTTT. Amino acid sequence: CAISPRAGVGTDTQYF.

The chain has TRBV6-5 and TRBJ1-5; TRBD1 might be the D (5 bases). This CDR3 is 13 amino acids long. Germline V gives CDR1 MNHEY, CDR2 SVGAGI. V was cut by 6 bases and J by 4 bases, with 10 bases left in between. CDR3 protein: CASSRGGNQPQHF. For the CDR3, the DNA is TGTGCCAGCAGCCGGGGGGGAAATCAGCCCCAGCATTTT.

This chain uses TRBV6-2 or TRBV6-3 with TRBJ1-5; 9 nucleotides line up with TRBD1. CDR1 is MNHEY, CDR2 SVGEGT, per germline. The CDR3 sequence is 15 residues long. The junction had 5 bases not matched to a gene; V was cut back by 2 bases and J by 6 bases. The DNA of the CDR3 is TGTGCCAGCAGTTACACGGGACAGGGAATTCAGCCCCAGCATTTT. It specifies CASSYTGQGIQPQHF.

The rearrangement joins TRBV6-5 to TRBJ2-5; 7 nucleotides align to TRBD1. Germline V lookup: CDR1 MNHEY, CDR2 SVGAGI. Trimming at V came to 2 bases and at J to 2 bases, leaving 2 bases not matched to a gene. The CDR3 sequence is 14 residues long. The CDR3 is CASSYRGQQETQYF. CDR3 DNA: TGTGCCAGCAGTTACAGGGGACAGCAAGAGACCCAGTACTTC.

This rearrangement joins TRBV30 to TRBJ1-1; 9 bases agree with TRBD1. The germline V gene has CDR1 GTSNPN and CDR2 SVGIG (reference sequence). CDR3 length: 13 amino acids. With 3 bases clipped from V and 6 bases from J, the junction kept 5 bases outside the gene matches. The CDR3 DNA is TGTGCCTGGAGGACAGGGGGTTTGGCTGAAGCTTTCTTT. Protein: CAWRTGGLAEAFF.

The DNA of the CDR3 is TGCGCCAGCAGCCAAGGCGAAGGGGTCCCGAACACTGAAGCTTTCTTT. Its protein product is CASSQGEGVPNTEAFF. The rearrangement links TRBV4-1 to TRBJ1-1; D perhaps matches TRBD1 (5 bases). The CDR3 runs 16 residues. V dropped 1 base and J dropped 1 base, with 13 bases sitting between them. The germline gives CDR1 MGHRA, CDR2 YSYEKL.

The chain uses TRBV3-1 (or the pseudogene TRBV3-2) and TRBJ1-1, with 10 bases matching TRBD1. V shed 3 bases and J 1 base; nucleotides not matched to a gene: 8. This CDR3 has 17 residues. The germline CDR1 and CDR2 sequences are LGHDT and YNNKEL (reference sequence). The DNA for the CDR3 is TGTGCCAGCAGCCAGGTCCCGGGACAGGGGAGGAACACTGAAGCTTTCTTT. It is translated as CASSQVPGQGRNTEAFF.

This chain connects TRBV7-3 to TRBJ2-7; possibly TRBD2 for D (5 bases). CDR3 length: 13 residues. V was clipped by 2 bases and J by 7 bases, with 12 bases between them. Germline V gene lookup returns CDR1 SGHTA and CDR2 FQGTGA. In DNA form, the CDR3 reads TGTGCCAGCAGCTTAGGAGCCTCGGGGGAGCAGTACTTC. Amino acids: CASSLGASGEQYF. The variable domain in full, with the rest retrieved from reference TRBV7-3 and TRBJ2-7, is GAGVSQTPSNKVTEKGKYVELRCDPISGHTALYWYRQSLGQGPEFLIYFQGTGAADDSGLPNDRFFAVRPEGSVSTLKIQRTERGDSAVYLCASSLGASGEQYFGPGTRLTVT.

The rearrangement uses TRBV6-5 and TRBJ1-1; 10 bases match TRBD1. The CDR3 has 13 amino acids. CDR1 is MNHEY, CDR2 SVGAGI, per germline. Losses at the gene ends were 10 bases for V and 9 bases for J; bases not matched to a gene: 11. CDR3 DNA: TGTGCCATCGAGCCGGGACAGGGGTTGCAAGCTTTCTTT. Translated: CAIEPGQGLQAFF.

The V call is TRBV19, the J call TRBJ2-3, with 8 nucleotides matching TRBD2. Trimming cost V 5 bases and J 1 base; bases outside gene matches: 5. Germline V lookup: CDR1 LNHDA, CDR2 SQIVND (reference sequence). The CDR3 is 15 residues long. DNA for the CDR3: TGTGCCAGTAGTTTTAGCGGGATGGGCACAGATACGCAGTATTTT. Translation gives CASSFSGMGTDTQYF.

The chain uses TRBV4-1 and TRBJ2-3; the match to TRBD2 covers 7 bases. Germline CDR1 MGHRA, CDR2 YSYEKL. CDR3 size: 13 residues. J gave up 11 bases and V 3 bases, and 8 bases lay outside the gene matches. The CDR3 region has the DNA TGCGCCAGCAGCCATCCTGATCGGGGGGAGCAGTATTTT. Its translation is CASSHPDRGEQYF.

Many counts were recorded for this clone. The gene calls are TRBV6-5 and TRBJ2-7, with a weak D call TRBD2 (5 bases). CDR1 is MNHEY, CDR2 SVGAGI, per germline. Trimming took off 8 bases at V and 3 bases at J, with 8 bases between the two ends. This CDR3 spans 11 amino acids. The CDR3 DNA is TGTGCCAGCGGAGAGGGCTACGAGCAGTACTTC. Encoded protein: CASGEGYEQYF.

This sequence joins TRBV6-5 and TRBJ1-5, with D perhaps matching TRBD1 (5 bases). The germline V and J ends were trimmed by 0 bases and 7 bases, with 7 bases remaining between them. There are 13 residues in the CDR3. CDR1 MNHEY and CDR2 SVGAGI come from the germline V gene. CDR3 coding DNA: TGTGCCAGCAGTTACTCGGGACTCCAGCCCCAGCATTTT. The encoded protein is CASSYSGLQPQHF.

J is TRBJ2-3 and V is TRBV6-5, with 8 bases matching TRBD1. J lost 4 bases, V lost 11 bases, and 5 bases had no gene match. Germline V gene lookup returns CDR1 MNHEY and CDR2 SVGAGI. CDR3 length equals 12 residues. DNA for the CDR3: TGTGCCGCAGGCAGGGGGCCAGATACGCAGTATTTT. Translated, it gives CAAGRGPDTQYF.

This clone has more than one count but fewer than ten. CDR3 DNA sequence: TGTGCCAGCAGCGTCCGGCCAGGGGTTGGCTATGGCTACACCTTC. Protein: CASSVRPGVGYGYTF. The chain joins TRBV9 to TRBJ1-2, with D possibly being TRBD1 (6 bases). This CDR3 comprises 15 residues. Trimming took 2 bases from V and 4 from J, leaving 15 bases between them. CDR1 is SGDLS and CDR2 is YYNGEE in the germline V gene.

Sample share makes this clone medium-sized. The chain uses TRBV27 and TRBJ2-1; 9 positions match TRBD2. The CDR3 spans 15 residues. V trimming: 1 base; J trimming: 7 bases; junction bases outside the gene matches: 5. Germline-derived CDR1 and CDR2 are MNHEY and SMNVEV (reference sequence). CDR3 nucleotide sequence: TGTGCCAGCAGTTTATTACCTAGCGGGACAAATGAGCAGTTCTTC. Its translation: CASSLLPSGTNEQFF.

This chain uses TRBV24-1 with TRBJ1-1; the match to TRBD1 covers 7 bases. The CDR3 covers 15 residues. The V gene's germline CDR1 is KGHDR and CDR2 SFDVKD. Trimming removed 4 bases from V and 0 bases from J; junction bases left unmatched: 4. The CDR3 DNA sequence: TGTGCCACCAGTGACTCAGGGGGGCTGAACACTGAAGCTTTCTTT. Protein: CATSDSGGLNTEAFF.

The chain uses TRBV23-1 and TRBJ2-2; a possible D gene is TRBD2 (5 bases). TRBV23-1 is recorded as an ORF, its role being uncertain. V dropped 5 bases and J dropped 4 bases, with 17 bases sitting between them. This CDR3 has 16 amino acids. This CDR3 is CASSGPGERGTGELFF. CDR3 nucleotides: TGCGCCAGCAGTGGTCCCGGGGAACGGGGCACCGGGGAGCTGTTTTTT.

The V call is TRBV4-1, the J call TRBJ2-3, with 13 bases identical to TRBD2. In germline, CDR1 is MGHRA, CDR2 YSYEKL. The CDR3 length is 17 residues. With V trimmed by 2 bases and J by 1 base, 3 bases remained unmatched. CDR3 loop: CASSQPTSGRGTDTQYF. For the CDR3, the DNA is TGCGCCAGCAGCCAACCTACTAGCGGGAGGGGCACAGATACGCAGTATTTT.

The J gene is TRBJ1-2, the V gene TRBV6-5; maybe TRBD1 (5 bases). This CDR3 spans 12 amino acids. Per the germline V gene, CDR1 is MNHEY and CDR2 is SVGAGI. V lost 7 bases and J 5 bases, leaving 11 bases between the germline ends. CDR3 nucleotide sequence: TGTGCCAGCAAAACAGGAGCTTATGGCTACACCTTC. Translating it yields CASKTGAYGYTF.

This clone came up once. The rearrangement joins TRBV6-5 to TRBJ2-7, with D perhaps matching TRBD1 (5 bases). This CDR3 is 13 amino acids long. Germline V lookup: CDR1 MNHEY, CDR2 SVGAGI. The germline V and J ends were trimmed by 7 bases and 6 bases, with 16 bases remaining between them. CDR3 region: CASNPPGASEQYF. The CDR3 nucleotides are TGTGCCAGCAACCCCCCTGGGGCTTCCGAGCAGTACTTC.

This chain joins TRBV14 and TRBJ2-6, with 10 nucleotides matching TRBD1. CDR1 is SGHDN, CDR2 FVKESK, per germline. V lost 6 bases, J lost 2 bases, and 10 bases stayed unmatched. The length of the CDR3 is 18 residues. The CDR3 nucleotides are TGTGCCAGCAGACCGACAGGGGGCACGTTTGCTGGGGCCAACGTCCTGACTTTC. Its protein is CASRPTGGTFAGANVLTF.

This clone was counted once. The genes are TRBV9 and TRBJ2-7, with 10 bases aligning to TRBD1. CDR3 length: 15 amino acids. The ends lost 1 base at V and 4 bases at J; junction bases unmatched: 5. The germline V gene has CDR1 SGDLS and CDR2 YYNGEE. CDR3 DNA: TGTGCCAGCAGCGTAACTTGGGACAGGGGTTACGAGCAGTACTTC. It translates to CASSVTWDRGYEQYF.

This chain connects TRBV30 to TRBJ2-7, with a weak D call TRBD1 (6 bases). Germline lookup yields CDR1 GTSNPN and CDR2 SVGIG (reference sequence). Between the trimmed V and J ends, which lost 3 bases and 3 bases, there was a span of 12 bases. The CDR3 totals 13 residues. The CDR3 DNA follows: TGTGCCTGGAGCCACCCGGACAGCTACGAGCAGTACTTC. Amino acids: CAWSHPDSYEQYF. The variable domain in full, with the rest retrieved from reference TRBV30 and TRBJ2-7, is SQTIHQWPATLVQPVGSPLSLECTVEGTSNPNLYWYRQAAGRGLQLLFYSVGIGQISSEVPQNLSASRPQDRQFILSSKKLLLSDSGFYLCAWSHPDSYEQYFGPGTRLTVT.